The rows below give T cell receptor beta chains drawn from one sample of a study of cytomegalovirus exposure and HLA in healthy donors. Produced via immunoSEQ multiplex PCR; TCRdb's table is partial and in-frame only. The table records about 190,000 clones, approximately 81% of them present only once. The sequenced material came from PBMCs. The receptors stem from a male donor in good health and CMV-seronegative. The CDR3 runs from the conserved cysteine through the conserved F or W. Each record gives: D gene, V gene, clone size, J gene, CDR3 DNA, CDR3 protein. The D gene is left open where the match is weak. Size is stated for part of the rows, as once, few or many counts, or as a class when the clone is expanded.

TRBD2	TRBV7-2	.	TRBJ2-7	TGTGCCAGCAGCTTAGTGCTAGCGGGGACCTACGAGCAGTACTTC	CASSLVLAGTYEQYF
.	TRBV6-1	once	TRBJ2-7	TGTGCCAGCAGTATCCGGGACAACTACGAGCAGTACTTC	CASSIRDNYEQYF
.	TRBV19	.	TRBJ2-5	TGTGCCAGTAGTTCGACAGTGAAAGAGACCCAGTACTTC	CASSSTVKETQYF
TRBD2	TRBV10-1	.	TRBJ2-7	TGCGCCAGCAGTGAACCCACTAGCGGGAAGAGCTCCTACGAGCAGTACTTC	CASSEPTSGKSSYEQYF
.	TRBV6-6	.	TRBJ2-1	TGTGCCAGCAGTTACTCGGGTAGCCGCGATGAGCAGTTCTTC	CASSYSGSRDEQFF
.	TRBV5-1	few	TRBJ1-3	TGCGCCAGCAGCTTGTCTCCACAGGGATCCGGAAACACCATATATTTT	CASSLSPQGSGNTIYF
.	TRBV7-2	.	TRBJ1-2	TGTGCCAGCAGCTTAGTAATCCCGATCGGGGGATCGGGCGGCTACACCTTC	CASSLVIPIGGSGGYTF
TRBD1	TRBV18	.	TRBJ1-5	TGTGCCAGCTCACCGGAGTCCGGGACAGGGCTGCATTTT	CASSPESGTGLHF
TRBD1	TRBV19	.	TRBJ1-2	TGTGCCAGTAGTGGGGACAGGGGCCCTGGGCATGGCTACACCTTC	CASSGDRGPGHGYTF
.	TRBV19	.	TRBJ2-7	TGTGCCAGCCCGTACGAGCAGTACTTC	CASPYEQYF
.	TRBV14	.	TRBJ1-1	TGTGCCAGCAGCCGAAAACAGGGTCTGAACACTGAAGCTTTCTTT	CASSRKQGLNTEAFF
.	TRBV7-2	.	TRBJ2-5	TGTGCCAGCAGCTTTCGTTGGACTACCCAAGAGACCCAGTACTTC	CASSFRWTTQETQYF
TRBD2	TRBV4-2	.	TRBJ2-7	TGTGCCAGCAGCCAAGACCCCCCGGGGACTAGCGGAAACGAGCAGTACTTC	CASSQDPPGTSGNEQYF
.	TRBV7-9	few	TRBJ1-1	TGTGCCAGCAGCCCAGTACAGGGCGGCACTGAAGCTTTCTTT	CASSPVQGGTEAFF
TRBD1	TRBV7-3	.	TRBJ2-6	TGTGCCAGCAGCTCGCAGGGGGCGCGTGGGGCCAACGTCCTGACTTTC	CASSSQGARGANVLTF
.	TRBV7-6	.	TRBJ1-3	TGTGCCAGCAGCCTACAGCGGTCTGGAAACACCATATATTTT	CASSLQRSGNTIYF
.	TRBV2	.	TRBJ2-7	TGTGCCAGCAGGATGGACAGCTACGAGCAGTACTTC	CASRMDSYEQYF
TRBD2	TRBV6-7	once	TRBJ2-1	TGTGCCAGCAGTTGGGGACTAGCGGGGGTGTATGAGCAGTTCTTC	CASSWGLAGVYEQFF
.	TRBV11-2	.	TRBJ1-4	TGTGCCAGCAGCTTCCCAGGGGATTTTAATGAAAAACTGTTTTTT	CASSFPGDFNEKLFF
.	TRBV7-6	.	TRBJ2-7	TGTGCCAGCAGCTTAGTAGACTACGAGCAGTACTTC	CASSLVDYEQYF
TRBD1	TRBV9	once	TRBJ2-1	TGTGCCAGCAGCAACCCGACAGGGTCCTACAATGAGCAGTTCTTC	CASSNPTGSYNEQFF
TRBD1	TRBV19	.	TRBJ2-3	TGTGCCAGTAGTAGATCGGGACAGGGGGCGCTTGGCACAGATACGCAGTATTTT	CASSRSGQGALGTDTQYF
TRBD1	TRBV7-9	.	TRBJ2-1	TGTGCCAGCAGCTCAAGACAGGGGGCTTCTTGGGAGCAGTTCTTC	CASSSRQGASWEQFF
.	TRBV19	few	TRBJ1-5	TGTGCCAGTAGTACCTCTTCAGGGAATCAGCCCCAGCATTTT	CASSTSSGNQPQHF
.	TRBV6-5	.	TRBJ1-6	TGTGCCAGCACCATGGGGGGGTCACCCCTCCACTTT	CASTMGGSPLHF
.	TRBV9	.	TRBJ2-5	TGTGCCAGCAGCGTCTACGGGGAGACCCAGTACTTC	CASSVYGETQYF
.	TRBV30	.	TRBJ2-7	TGTGCCTGGAGTGTACACCAGAGAGGCCCTCATTCCTACGAGCAGTACTTC	CAWSVHQRGPHSYEQYF
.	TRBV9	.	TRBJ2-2	TGTGCCAGCAGCGTAGTACCTAAGTCGAACACCGGGGAGCTGTTTTTT	CASSVVPKSNTGELFF
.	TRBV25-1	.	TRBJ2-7	TGTGCCAGCAGTGAATCGTACAAGACCTACGAGCAGTACTTC	CASSESYKTYEQYF
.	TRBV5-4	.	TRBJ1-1	TGTGCCAGCAGCTTGGGGGGAAGGGGTACTGAAGCTTTCTTT	CASSLGGRGTEAFF
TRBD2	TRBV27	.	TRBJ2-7	TGTGCCAGCAGTCCCGGGACTAGCGTCTACGAGCAGTACTTC	CASSPGTSVYEQYF
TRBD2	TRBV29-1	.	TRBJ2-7	TGCAGCGTTAGTGGGACTAGCGACCCTCCGAGCACCGAGCAGTACTTC	CSVSGTSDPPSTEQYF
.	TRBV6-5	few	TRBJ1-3	TGTGCCAGCAGTTACTTGGAGGGAAACACCATATATTTT	CASSYLEGNTIYF
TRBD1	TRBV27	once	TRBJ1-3	TGTGCCAGCAGCCTTTTCCCGTGGACAGGGGAAGGAGGAAACACCATATATTTT	CASSLFPWTGEGGNTIYF
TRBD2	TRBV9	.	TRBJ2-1	TGTGCCAGCAGCGCTCTAGCGGTCACCTCCAATGAGCAGTTCTTC	CASSALAVTSNEQFF
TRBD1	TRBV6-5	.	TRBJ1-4	TGTGCCAGCAGCAACACAGGGGGGACTAATGAAAAACTGTTTTTT	CASSNTGGTNEKLFF
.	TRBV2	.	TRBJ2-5	TGTGCCAGCAGTTTCCGACAGACCCAAGAGACCCAGTACTTC	CASSFRQTQETQYF
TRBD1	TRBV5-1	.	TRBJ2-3	TGCGCCAGCAGAGCCGGCGACAGGGTAGTAAGGACAGATACGCAGTATTTT	CASRAGDRVVRTDTQYF
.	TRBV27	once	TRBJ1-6	TGTGCCAGCCAGGGCAATTCCTATAATTCACCCCTCCACTTT	CASQGNSYNSPLHF
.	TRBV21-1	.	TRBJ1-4	TGTGCCAGCAGCCCCGACAGGGGAGGGAATGAAAAACTGTTTTTT	CASSPDRGGNEKLFF
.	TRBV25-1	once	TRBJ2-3	TGTGCCAGCAGCAGGGAAGTGAGCACAGATACGCAGTATTTT	CASSREVSTDTQYF
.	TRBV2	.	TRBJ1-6	TGTGCCAGCAGTGCAGTGCAGGTGGATTCACCCCTCCACTTT	CASSAVQVDSPLHF
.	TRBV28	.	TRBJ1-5	TGTGCCAGCAGTCAACTTCAGCCCCAGCATTTT	CASSQLQPQHF
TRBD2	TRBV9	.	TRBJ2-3	TGTGCCAGCACCAGGACTAGCGGGAGGCCCACAGATACGCAGTATTTT	CASTRTSGRPTDTQYF
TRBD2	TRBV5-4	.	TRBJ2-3	TGTGCCAGCAGCGTTTCTAGCGGGGGGAGCACAGATACGCAGTATTTT	CASSVSSGGSTDTQYF
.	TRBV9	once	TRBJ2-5	TGTGCCAGCAGCGCCGCCTCGGACGCAGGGCCTGGGACCCAGTACTTC	CASSAASDAGPGTQYF
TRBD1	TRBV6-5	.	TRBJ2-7	TGTGCCAGCACCAGGACAGGGGATGAGCAGTACTTC	CASTRTGDEQYF
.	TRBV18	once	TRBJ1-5	TGTGCCAGCTCCGACAGAGAATATCAGCCCCAGCATTTT	CASSDREYQPQHF
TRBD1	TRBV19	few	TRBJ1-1	TGTGCCAGTAGTATAGATACCGGGACAGGGCTTTCTGAAGCTTTCTTT	CASSIDTGTGLSEAFF
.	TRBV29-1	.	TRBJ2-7	TGCAGCGTTGAAGAGCCTAAAAGGGGCGGTAGGCAGTACTTC	CSVEEPKRGGRQYF
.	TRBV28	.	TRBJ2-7	TGTGCCAGCAGTTTACCTGGACTGATGCGTTTCTACGAGCAGTACTTC	CASSLPGLMRFYEQYF
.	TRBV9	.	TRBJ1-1	TGTGCCAGCAGCGCAACAGTTATGAACACTGAAGCTTTCTTT	CASSATVMNTEAFF
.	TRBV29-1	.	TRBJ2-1	TGCAGCGTTGAAGGTAGAGGCGGGCCCCCCCACAATGAGCAGTTCTTC	CSVEGRGGPPHNEQFF
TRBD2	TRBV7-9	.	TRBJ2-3	TGTTCCAGCAGCCCCTGGACTAGCGGGAGGGCAGATACGCAGTATTTT	CSSSPWTSGRADTQYF
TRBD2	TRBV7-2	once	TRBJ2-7	TGTGCCAGCAGCTTAGACCCCTTACTAGCGGGAGCCTACGAGCAGTACTTC	CASSLDPLLAGAYEQYF
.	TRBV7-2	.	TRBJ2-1	TGTGCCAGCAGCCCCACCATCCAAGGGGGGGGAAATGAGCAGTTCTTC	CASSPTIQGGGNEQFF
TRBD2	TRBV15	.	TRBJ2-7	TGTGCCACCAGCAACATGCTAGCGGTATCCTACGAGCAGTACTTC	CATSNMLAVSYEQYF
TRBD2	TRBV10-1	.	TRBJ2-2	TGCGCCAGCAGTTCTGGACTGACTAGCGGGAGGACCGGCGGTCCCCCCGGGGAGCTGTTTTTT	CASSSGLTSGRTGGPPGELFF